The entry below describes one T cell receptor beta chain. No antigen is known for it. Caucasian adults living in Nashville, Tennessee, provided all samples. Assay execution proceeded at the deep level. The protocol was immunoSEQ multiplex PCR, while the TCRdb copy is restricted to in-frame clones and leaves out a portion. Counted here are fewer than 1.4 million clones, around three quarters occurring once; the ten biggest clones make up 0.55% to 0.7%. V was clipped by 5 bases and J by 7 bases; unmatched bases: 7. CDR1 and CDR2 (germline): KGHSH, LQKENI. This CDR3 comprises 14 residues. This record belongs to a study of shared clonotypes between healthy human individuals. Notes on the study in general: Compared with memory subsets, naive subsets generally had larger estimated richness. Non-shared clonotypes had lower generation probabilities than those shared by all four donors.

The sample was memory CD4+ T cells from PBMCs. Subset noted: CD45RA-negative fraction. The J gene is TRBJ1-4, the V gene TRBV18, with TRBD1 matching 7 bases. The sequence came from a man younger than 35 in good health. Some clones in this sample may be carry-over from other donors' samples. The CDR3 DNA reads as TGTGCCAGCTCATCCCCAGGGGGGCGTGAAAAACTGTTTTTT. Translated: CASSSPGGREKLFF.